These T cell receptor beta chains were read from a single sample in a study of T cell changes during pregnancy in multiple sclerosis. Libraries were prepared by immunoSEQ multiplex PCR; TCRdb keeps only in-frame clonotypes and omits some of them. The sample has 40,000 or so clones, 91% seen once. Sequences were derived from CD8+ T cells from peripheral blood mononuclear cells, sampled in the second trimester of pregnancy. The origin of the receptors is a female donor with multiple sclerosis, enrolled in a pregnancy study. The CDR3 runs from the conserved cysteine through the conserved F or W. The D gene is left open where the match is weak. Clone size, where shown, is once, few, many, or a class for clones that have expanded.

size: -
V: TRBV5-8
D: -
J: TRBJ2-7
DNA: TGTGCCAGCAAAGGGGGGGATGGGGTGAGCTCCTACGAGCAGTACTTC
CDR3: CASKGGDGVSSYEQYF

size: -
V: TRBV27
D: TRBD2
J: TRBJ2-3
DNA: TGTGCCAGCTTTGGACTAGCGGGAGCAGTAGATACGCAGTATTTT
CDR3: CASFGLAGAVDTQYF

size: -
V: TRBV4-1
D: -
J: TRBJ2-7
DNA: TGCGCCAGCAGCCAAGATCTTCCCAGAGGAGCCCACGAGCAGTACTTC
CDR3: CASSQDLPRGAHEQYF

size: -
V: TRBV12-5
D: TRBD2
J: TRBJ2-7
DNA: TGTGCTAGTGTAGACCTAGCGGGGGGCTCCTCCTACGAGCAGTACTTC
CDR3: CASVDLAGGSSYEQYF

size: once
V: TRBV30
D: TRBD1
J: TRBJ1-2
DNA: TGTGCCTGGAGCCCTGGGACAGGAGTCGCTAACTATGGCTACACCTTC
CDR3: CAWSPGTGVANYGYTF

size: -
V: TRBV29-1
D: -
J: TRBJ2-7
DNA: TGCAGCGTTGAAGAGGGAGACCTAACCTACGAGCAGTACTTC
CDR3: CSVEEGDLTYEQYF

size: -
V: TRBV5-1
D: TRBD1
J: TRBJ2-7
DNA: TGCGCCAGCAGCTTAGACAGGGGGGACGAGCAGTACTTC
CDR3: CASSLDRGDEQYF

size: -
V: TRBV11-2
D: -
J: TRBJ2-2
DNA: TGTGCCAGCAGCATCGACAGGCGGAACACCGGGGAGCTGTTTTTT
CDR3: CASSIDRRNTGELFF

size: once
V: TRBV7-3
D: TRBD1
J: TRBJ1-2
DNA: TGTGCCAGCAGCTTAACAGGGGGCGCGGGTTATGGCTACACCTTC
CDR3: CASSLTGGAGYGYTF

size: -
V: TRBV4-1
D: TRBD1
J: TRBJ2-1
DNA: TGCGCCAGCAGCCAAGCACCAGGGACAGGCGTCTACAATGAGCAGTTCTTC
CDR3: CASSQAPGTGVYNEQFF

size: -
V: TRBV6-5
D: TRBD1
J: TRBJ1-2
DNA: TGTGCCAGCAGTTACTCGATGGACAGGGTTAATGGCTACACCTTC
CDR3: CASSYSMDRVNGYTF

size: -
V: TRBV5-4
D: -
J: TRBJ2-7
DNA: TGTGCCAGCTCCCTGGGGGGTCTAACCTACGAGCAGTACTTC
CDR3: CASSLGGLTYEQYF

size: -
V: TRBV9
D: TRBD2
J: TRBJ2-3
DNA: TGTGCCAGCAGCGCGGGACTAGCCCACACAGATACGCAGTATTTT
CDR3: CASSAGLAHTDTQYF

size: -
V: TRBV30
D: -
J: TRBJ1-1
DNA: TGTGCCTGGAGTCCACTGGGCCAGTCGAACACTGAAGCTTTCTTT
CDR3: CAWSPLGQSNTEAFF